The clone carrying this TCR beta chain was seen a handful of times. Its cognate antigen is unknown. The entry originates in a study of T cell repertoires in cytomegalovirus infection. Study-wide results and caveats: The study identified carriers of CMV plus the relevant HLA from cumulative public TCR beta family frequency. What dominated the ex vivo response were HLA-C-restricted CMV-specific TCR beta clonotypes.

The V gene lost 4 bases and the J gene lost 2 bases, with 15 bases spanning the gap. Germline-derived CDR1 and CDR2 are GTSNPN and SVGIG (reference sequence). The CDR3 has 15 amino acids. TCRdb analysed the reads with MiXCR anew, one entry per CDR3 protein. The table lists approximately 130,000 distinct CDR3 sequences, 20% to 30% of them singletons, with roughly 33% in the top ten. Sequenced: PBMCs, sequenced either directly or after in vitro stimulation (not recorded which). The clonotype comes from a human donor in good health (CMV status not recorded). Some clones in this sample may be carry-over from other donors' samples. The chain is built from TRBV30 and TRBJ1-3; no reliable D call. As DNA, the CDR3 is TGTGCCTGGAAACGGGGTCGGCTACCTGGAAACACCATATATTTT. Translating gives CAWKRGRLPGNTIYF.